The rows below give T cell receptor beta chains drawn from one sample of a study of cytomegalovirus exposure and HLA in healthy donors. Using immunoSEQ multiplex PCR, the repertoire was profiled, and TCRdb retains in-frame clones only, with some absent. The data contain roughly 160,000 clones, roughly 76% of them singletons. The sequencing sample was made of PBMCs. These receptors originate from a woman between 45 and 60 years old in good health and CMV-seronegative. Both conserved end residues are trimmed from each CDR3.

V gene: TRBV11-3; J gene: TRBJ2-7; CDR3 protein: ASSPNRGYEQY
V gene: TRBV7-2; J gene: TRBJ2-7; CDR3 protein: ASNPGLADYEQY
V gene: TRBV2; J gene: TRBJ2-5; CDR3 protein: ASSDLTGVETQY
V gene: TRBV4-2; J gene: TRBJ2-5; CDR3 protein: ASTPGDRGSETQY
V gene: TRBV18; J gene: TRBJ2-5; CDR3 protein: ASSPRQQETQY
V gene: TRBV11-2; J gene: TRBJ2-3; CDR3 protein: ASSLEGGRGGRYTQY
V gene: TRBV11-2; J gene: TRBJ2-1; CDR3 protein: ASSPSTSRNYNEQF
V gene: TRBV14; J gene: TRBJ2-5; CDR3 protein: ASSQGTSGEETQY
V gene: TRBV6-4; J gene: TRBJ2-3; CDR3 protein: ASSGIPLCRTDTQY
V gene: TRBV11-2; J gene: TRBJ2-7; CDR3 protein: ASSLARAGGPHEQY
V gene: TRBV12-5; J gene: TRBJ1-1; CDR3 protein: ASAPDRPPEAF
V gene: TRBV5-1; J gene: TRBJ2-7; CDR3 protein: ASSWWTRMDEQY
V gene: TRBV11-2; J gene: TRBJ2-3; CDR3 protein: ASSLRTSGSTDTQY
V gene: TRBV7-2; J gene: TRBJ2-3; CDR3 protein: ASSLDIGEAVQY
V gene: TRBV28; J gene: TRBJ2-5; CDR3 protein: ASSLEGETQY
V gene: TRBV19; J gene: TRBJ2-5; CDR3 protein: ASGPQGQETQY
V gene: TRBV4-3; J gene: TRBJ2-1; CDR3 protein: ASSKKKASGVLSSYNEQF
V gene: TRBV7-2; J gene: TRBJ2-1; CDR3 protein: ASSVQVNSEQF
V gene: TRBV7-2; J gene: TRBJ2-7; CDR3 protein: ASSLGQPYEQY
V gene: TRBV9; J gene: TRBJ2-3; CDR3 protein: ASSNQGGTDTQY
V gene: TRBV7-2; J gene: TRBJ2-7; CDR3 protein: ASSVTGSLYEQY
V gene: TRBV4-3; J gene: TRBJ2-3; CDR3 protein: ASSQGGLGGDTQY
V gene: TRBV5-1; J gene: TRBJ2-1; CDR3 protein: ASSLMGGANEQF
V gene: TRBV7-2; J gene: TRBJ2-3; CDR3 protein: ASSSGQSTDTQY
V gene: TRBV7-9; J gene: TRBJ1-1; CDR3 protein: ASRSEGGSITEAF
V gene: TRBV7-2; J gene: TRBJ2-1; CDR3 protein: ASSLEASGKHEQF
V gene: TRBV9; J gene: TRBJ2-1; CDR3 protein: ASSVNYGSYNEQF
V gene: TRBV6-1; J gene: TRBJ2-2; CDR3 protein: ASSGGRDTGELF
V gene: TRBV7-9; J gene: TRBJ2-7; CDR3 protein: ASSFSGYEQY
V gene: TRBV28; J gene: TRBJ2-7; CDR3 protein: ASSTRTGEQY
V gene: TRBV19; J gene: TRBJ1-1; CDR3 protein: ASSRSGQEGGAF
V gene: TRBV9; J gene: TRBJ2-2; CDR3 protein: ASSLDRAGELF
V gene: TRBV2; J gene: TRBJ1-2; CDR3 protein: ASRANQGAPGYGYT
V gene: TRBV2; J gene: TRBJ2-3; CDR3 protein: ASTNGDSTDTQY
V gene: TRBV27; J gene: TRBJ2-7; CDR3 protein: ASSLSATHTYEQY
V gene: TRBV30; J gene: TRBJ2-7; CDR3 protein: AWSVEGAAY
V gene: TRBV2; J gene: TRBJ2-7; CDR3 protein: ASNSGTEVYEQY
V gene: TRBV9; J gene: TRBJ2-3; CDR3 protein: ASSVAGGAPTDTQY
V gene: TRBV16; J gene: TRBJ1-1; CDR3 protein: ASSPGTNTEAF
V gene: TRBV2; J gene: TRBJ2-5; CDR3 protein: ASSEAGGAAGSTQY
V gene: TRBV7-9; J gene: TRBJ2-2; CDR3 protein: ASSLDRYTGELF
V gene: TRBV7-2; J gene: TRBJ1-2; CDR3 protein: ASSSTGQGFHGYT
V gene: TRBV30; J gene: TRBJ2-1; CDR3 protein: AWSTGTSGTNEQF
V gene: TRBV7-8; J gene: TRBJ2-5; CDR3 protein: ASSSGHQGETQY
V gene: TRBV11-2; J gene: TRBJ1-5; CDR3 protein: ASSLGVDQPQH
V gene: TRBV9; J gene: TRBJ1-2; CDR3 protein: ASSPQGKNYGYT
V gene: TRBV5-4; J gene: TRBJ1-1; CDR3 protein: ASSLGGTAYNTEAF
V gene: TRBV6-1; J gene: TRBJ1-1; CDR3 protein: ASSEFGQVKPEAF
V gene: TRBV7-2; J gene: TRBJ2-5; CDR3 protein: ASSPARVNRYQETQY
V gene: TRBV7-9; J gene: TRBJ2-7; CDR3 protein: ASSFSGTGGAEQY
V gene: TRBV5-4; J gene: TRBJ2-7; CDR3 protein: ASSMAGSYEQY
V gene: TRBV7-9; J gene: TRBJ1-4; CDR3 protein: ANQQWQGTNEKLF
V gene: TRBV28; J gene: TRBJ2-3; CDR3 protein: ASSLLGLYSTDTQY
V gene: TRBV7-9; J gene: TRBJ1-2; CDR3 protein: AGGTDERNYGYT
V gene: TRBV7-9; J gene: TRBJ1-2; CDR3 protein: ASTSKQDRPGGYT